This is a list of T cell receptor beta chains from one sample in a study of CD8 T cells in Susac syndrome. Each CDR3 protein gets one entry after TCRdb re-called the immunoSEQ multiplex PCR reads with MiXCR. This sample yields 200,000 to 250,000 distinct CDR3 sequences, of which about 90% are seen a single time; approximately 0.13% belongs to the top ten. The sample comprised CD8+ T cells from PBMCs. The receptors derive from a human donor with multiple sclerosis. Each CDR3 is given with its conserved first and last residue. Fields, in order: J gene, clone size, D gene, V gene, CDR3 protein, CDR3 DNA. D genes are given only for firm matches. Expanded clones are given a class, and other clones once, few, many or no size at all.

j_call: TRBJ2-2
clone_size: -
d_call: -
v_call: TRBV15
cdr3_aa: CATSGYADQNELFF
cdr3_nt: TGTGCCACCAGCGGTTACGCAGACCAGAACGAGCTGTTTTTT

j_call: TRBJ2-3
clone_size: -
d_call: -
v_call: TRBV19
cdr3_aa: CASSAGPNGNTQYF
cdr3_nt: TGTGCCAGTAGTGCAGGACCGAACGGGAATACGCAGTATTTT

j_call: TRBJ2-3
clone_size: -
d_call: -
v_call: TRBV7-9
cdr3_aa: CASRTPSTDTQYF
cdr3_nt: TGTGCCAGCCGGACACCTAGCACAGATACGCAGTATTTT

j_call: TRBJ2-1
clone_size: -
d_call: TRBD1
v_call: TRBV5-6
cdr3_aa: CASSARGLEQFF
cdr3_nt: TGTGCCAGCAGCGCTAGGGGGCTTGAGCAGTTCTTC

j_call: TRBJ2-2
clone_size: -
d_call: -
v_call: TRBV29-1
cdr3_aa: CSVVLDSGELFF
cdr3_nt: TGCAGCGTTGTACTAGACTCCGGGGAGCTGTTTTTT

j_call: TRBJ2-1
clone_size: -
d_call: -
v_call: TRBV11-1
cdr3_aa: CASSYSERQFF
cdr3_nt: TGTGCCAGCAGCTACAGCGAAAGGCAGTTCTTC

j_call: TRBJ2-7
clone_size: -
d_call: -
v_call: TRBV13
cdr3_aa: CASSLFREWDEQYF
cdr3_nt: TGTGCCAGCAGCTTATTTCGGGAGTGGGACGAGCAGTACTTC

j_call: TRBJ1-2
clone_size: -
d_call: -
v_call: TRBV7-2
cdr3_aa: CASSLFPRTAFYGYTF
cdr3_nt: TGTGCCAGCAGCTTATTCCCAAGGACAGCCTTCTATGGCTACACCTTC

j_call: TRBJ2-4
clone_size: few
d_call: -
v_call: TRBV5-4
cdr3_aa: CASRPHEFDIQYF
cdr3_nt: TGTGCCAGCAGACCCCACGAGTTCGACATTCAGTACTTC

j_call: TRBJ1-2
clone_size: -
d_call: TRBD1
v_call: TRBV24-1
cdr3_aa: CATSDQDRGYGYTF
cdr3_nt: TGTGCCACCAGTGATCAGGACAGGGGCTATGGCTACACCTTC

j_call: TRBJ1-1
clone_size: -
d_call: -
v_call: TRBV19
cdr3_aa: CASSYEPLPPTEAFF
cdr3_nt: TGTGCCAGTAGCTACGAGCCGCTCCCTCCCACTGAGGCTTTCTTT

j_call: TRBJ1-1
clone_size: -
d_call: -
v_call: TRBV6-5
cdr3_aa: CASSYSGLNTEAFF
cdr3_nt: TGTGCCAGCAGTTACTCGGGTCTGAACACTGAAGCTTTCTTT

j_call: TRBJ1-4
clone_size: -
d_call: -
v_call: TRBV19
cdr3_aa: CASRTSYRDSEKLFF
cdr3_nt: TGTGCCAGTAGGACCTCATACAGGGATTCCGAAAAACTGTTTTTT

j_call: TRBJ1-5
clone_size: -
d_call: -
v_call: TRBV9
cdr3_aa: CASSVGDANQPQHF
cdr3_nt: TGTGCCAGCAGCGTAGGGGACGCCAATCAGCCCCAGCATTTT

j_call: TRBJ1-2
clone_size: -
d_call: TRBD1
v_call: TRBV7-9
cdr3_aa: CASSLDEGTGDYGYTF
cdr3_nt: TGTGCCAGCAGCTTAGATGAGGGGACAGGGGACTATGGCTACACCTTC

j_call: TRBJ1-1
clone_size: -
d_call: -
v_call: TRBV11-1
cdr3_aa: CASSLFRQDVEAFF
cdr3_nt: TGTGCCAGCAGCTTATTTCGACAGGATGTTGAAGCTTTCTTT

j_call: TRBJ1-1
clone_size: -
d_call: -
v_call: TRBV30
cdr3_aa: CAWSVAENTEAFF
cdr3_nt: TGTGCCTGGAGTGTAGCGGAGAACACTGAAGCTTTCTTT

j_call: TRBJ2-3
clone_size: -
d_call: TRBD1
v_call: TRBV27
cdr3_aa: CASSQRTGPSTDTQYF
cdr3_nt: TGTGCCAGCAGTCAAAGGACAGGCCCGTCCACAGATACGCAGTATTTT

j_call: TRBJ2-5
clone_size: -
d_call: -
v_call: TRBV7-9
cdr3_aa: CASSLAGDTEETQYF
cdr3_nt: TGTGCCAGCAGCTTAGCGGGTGATACGGAAGAGACCCAGTACTTC

j_call: TRBJ2-7
clone_size: -
d_call: TRBD1
v_call: TRBV30
cdr3_aa: CAWARDRAYEQYF
cdr3_nt: TGTGCCTGGGCCCGGGACAGAGCCTACGAGCAGTACTTC

j_call: TRBJ1-1
clone_size: once
d_call: -
v_call: TRBV7-9
cdr3_aa: CASSSPINTEAFF
cdr3_nt: TGTGCCAGCAGCTCCCCTATAAACACTGAAGCTTTCTTT

j_call: TRBJ2-7
clone_size: few
d_call: TRBD1
v_call: TRBV13
cdr3_aa: CASSAGTGSYEQYF
cdr3_nt: TGTGCCAGCAGCGCCGGGACAGGGTCCTACGAGCAGTACTTC

j_call: TRBJ2-1
clone_size: -
d_call: TRBD1
v_call: TRBV7-9
cdr3_aa: CASHRQGRHNEQFF
cdr3_nt: TGTGCCAGCCACCGACAGGGGAGACACAATGAGCAGTTCTTC

j_call: TRBJ2-2
clone_size: -
d_call: TRBD2
v_call: TRBV6-5
cdr3_aa: CASSYSKGLAENTGELFF
cdr3_nt: TGTGCCAGCAGTTACTCGAAGGGACTAGCGGAGAACACCGGGGAGCTGTTTTTT

j_call: TRBJ2-1
clone_size: -
d_call: TRBD1
v_call: TRBV18
cdr3_aa: CASSPPGQGFDEQFF
cdr3_nt: TGTGCCAGCTCACCCCCGGGACAGGGGTTCGACGAGCAGTTCTTC

j_call: TRBJ1-4
clone_size: -
d_call: -
v_call: TRBV25-1
cdr3_aa: CASSDSLNEKLFF
cdr3_nt: TGTGCCAGCAGTGACAGCCTTAATGAAAAACTGTTTTTT

j_call: TRBJ1-1
clone_size: -
d_call: -
v_call: TRBV2
cdr3_aa: CATVGSTTEAFF
cdr3_nt: TGTGCCACCGTTGGATCCACCACTGAAGCTTTCTTT